These T cell receptor beta chains were read from a single sample in a study of identical twins. TCRdb called the 5' RACE reads again in MiXCR, with one record for every CDR3 protein. Counted here are hundreds of thousands of distinct CDR3 sequences, roughly 20% occurring once; the ten biggest clones make up around 13%. These data were likewise used in another study, on T cells expressing NK-cell markers.

The sequenced sample consisted of PBMCs. All receptors derive from a woman aged 18-29 years in good health. Each CDR3 is given with its conserved first and last residue. Each record gives: CDR3 DNA, CDR3 protein, J gene, V gene, D gene, clone size. D genes are given only for firm matches. Rows give clone size only sometimes, using once, few, many, or a class for an expanded clone.

CDR3nt: TGCGCCAGCAGCGCCAGCGTGGGCGGGATCCGCGAGACCCAGTACTTC
CDR3aa: CASSASVGGIRETQYF
j_gene: TRBJ2-5
v_gene: TRBV5-1
d_gene: NA
abundance: NA

CDR3nt: TGTGCCAGCAGTGCACAGGGGGCCTATAATTCACCCCTCCACTTT
CDR3aa: CASSAQGAYNSPLHF
j_gene: TRBJ1-6
v_gene: TRBV27
d_gene: TRBD1
abundance: NA

CDR3nt: TGCGCCAGCCGCCGGGGGGATCCGAACACTGAAGCTTTCTTT
CDR3aa: CASRRGDPNTEAFF
j_gene: TRBJ1-1
v_gene: TRBV5-1
d_gene: NA
abundance: NA

CDR3nt: TGCAGTGCTCGGAGCGGGTTTGGTGATACGCAGTATTTT
CDR3aa: CSARSGFGDTQYF
j_gene: TRBJ2-3
v_gene: TRBV20-1
d_gene: NA
abundance: few

CDR3nt: TGTGCCAGCAGCGCCGCAGCCCCGGGCCTAAACATTCAGTACTTC
CDR3aa: CASSAAAPGLNIQYF
j_gene: TRBJ2-4
v_gene: TRBV7-9
d_gene: NA
abundance: few

CDR3nt: TGTGCCAGCAGTTTAGCGTCCAGGAGAGAGACCCAGTACTTC
CDR3aa: CASSLASRRETQYF
j_gene: TRBJ2-5
v_gene: TRBV12-3/TRBV12-4
d_gene: NA
abundance: many

CDR3nt: TGCGCCAGCAGCTCCAGGACTAGCGGGAGGGTCACAGATACGCAGTATTTT
CDR3aa: CASSSRTSGRVTDTQYF
j_gene: TRBJ2-3
v_gene: TRBV5-1
d_gene: TRBD2
abundance: few

CDR3nt: TGTGCCACCAGCAGAGCCCACTCTTCGGAGACCCAGTACTTC
CDR3aa: CATSRAHSSETQYF
j_gene: TRBJ2-5
v_gene: TRBV15
d_gene: NA
abundance: NA

CDR3nt: TGCAGTGCTAGAGCCTCGACAGGGAGCAACTACGAGCAGTACTTC
CDR3aa: CSARASTGSNYEQYF
j_gene: TRBJ2-7
v_gene: TRBV20-1
d_gene: TRBD1
abundance: few

CDR3nt: TGTGCCAGCACCCTTTCTAACAGGGGAGGCACCGGGGAGCTGTTTTTT
CDR3aa: CASTLSNRGGTGELFF
j_gene: TRBJ2-2
v_gene: TRBV12-3/TRBV12-4
d_gene: NA
abundance: few

CDR3nt: TGTGCCAGCAGTTACGGTGGACTAGTGGTACGTGAGCAGTTCTTC
CDR3aa: CASSYGGLVVREQFF
j_gene: TRBJ2-1
v_gene: TRBV6-5
d_gene: TRBD2
abundance: few

CDR3nt: TGTGCCAGCAGCGTAGATGCGCGAGAGACCCAGTACTTC
CDR3aa: CASSVDARETQYF
j_gene: TRBJ2-5
v_gene: TRBV9
d_gene: NA
abundance: NA

CDR3nt: TGTGCCAGCAGCTTAGCAGGCCGAAATTCACCCCTCCACTTT
CDR3aa: CASSLAGRNSPLHF
j_gene: TRBJ1-6
v_gene: TRBV7-2
d_gene: NA
abundance: NA

CDR3nt: TGCGCCAGCAGCCAGCTGGTGGGGGGAGGCGAGCAGTACTTC
CDR3aa: CASSQLVGGGEQYF
j_gene: TRBJ2-7
v_gene: TRBV4-3
d_gene: NA
abundance: NA

CDR3nt: TGCGCCAGCACCCACCATGCTAGCGGGAACTACGAGCAGTACTTC
CDR3aa: CASTHHASGNYEQYF
j_gene: TRBJ2-7
v_gene: TRBV5-1
d_gene: TRBD2
abundance: NA

CDR3nt: TGTGCCAGCAGTGAATATTGGATCTCCTACGAGCAGTACTTC
CDR3aa: CASSEYWISYEQYF
j_gene: TRBJ2-7
v_gene: TRBV6-1
d_gene: NA
abundance: few

CDR3nt: TGTGCCAGCAGTTACCCCTACGAGGTTGGCACTGAAGCTTTCTTT
CDR3aa: CASSYPYEVGTEAFF
j_gene: TRBJ1-1
v_gene: TRBV6-5
d_gene: NA
abundance: NA

CDR3nt: TGTGCCAGCAGCTTAAACAGGGGGTCCTACAATGTGCAGTTCTTC
CDR3aa: CASSLNRGSYNVQFF
j_gene: TRBJ2-1
v_gene: TRBV7-3
d_gene: TRBD1
abundance: NA

CDR3nt: TGCGCCAGCAGCTTGGCGACAGGGTGGGTGACTGAAGCTTTCTTT
CDR3aa: CASSLATGWVTEAFF
j_gene: TRBJ1-1
v_gene: TRBV5-1
d_gene: TRBD1
abundance: NA

CDR3nt: TGTGCCAGCAGCCAAGCTGGTTCGGTGATCCGGGACTACACCTTC
CDR3aa: CASSQAGSVIRDYTF
j_gene: TRBJ1-2
v_gene: TRBV3-1
d_gene: NA
abundance: NA

CDR3nt: TGTGCCTGGAGTGTACTCGGGAGGGAGCAGTACTTC
CDR3aa: CAWSVLGREQYF
j_gene: TRBJ2-7
v_gene: TRBV30
d_gene: TRBD2
abundance: many

CDR3nt: TGTGCCAGCAGCGACGATCGTTGGGGCTTCAATCAGCCCCAGCATTTT
CDR3aa: CASSDDRWGFNQPQHF
j_gene: TRBJ1-5
v_gene: TRBV7-8
d_gene: NA
abundance: few

CDR3nt: TGTGCCAGCAGCTTAGGATCTAGCCGAGGTGAGCAGTTCTTC
CDR3aa: CASSLGSSRGEQFF
j_gene: TRBJ2-1
v_gene: TRBV11-2
d_gene: NA
abundance: few

CDR3nt: TGTGCCACCAGCAGAGGGGGGCGCATCGAGGGCTACACCTTC
CDR3aa: CATSRGGRIEGYTF
j_gene: TRBJ1-2
v_gene: TRBV15
d_gene: NA
abundance: NA

CDR3nt: TGTGCCAGCAGCCCTTGGGGGGCTTGGGAGCAGTTCTTC
CDR3aa: CASSPWGAWEQFF
j_gene: TRBJ2-1
v_gene: TRBV7-9
d_gene: NA
abundance: NA

CDR3nt: TGTGCCATCAGTGAAAGGACAGGGAGTAACTATGGCTACACCTTC
CDR3aa: CAISERTGSNYGYTF
j_gene: TRBJ1-2
v_gene: TRBV10-3
d_gene: TRBD1
abundance: NA

CDR3nt: TGTGCCAGCAGCAGATCGATGCAGTACGGGCAGTACTTC
CDR3aa: CASSRSMQYGQYF
j_gene: TRBJ2-7
v_gene: TRBV5-6
d_gene: NA
abundance: many

CDR3nt: TGTGCCAGCAGCCATAATAGCGGGAGAGGAGATACGCAGTATTTT
CDR3aa: CASSHNSGRGDTQYF
j_gene: TRBJ2-3
v_gene: TRBV5-5
d_gene: TRBD2
abundance: NA

CDR3nt: TGTGCCACCAGCAGCTTTATTAGCGGCGGAGGAGATACGCAGTATTTT
CDR3aa: CATSSFISGGGDTQYF
j_gene: TRBJ2-3
v_gene: TRBV15
d_gene: NA
abundance: many

CDR3nt: TGTGCCAGCAGCCCAATCACTAGCGGGAATTCGCAGTTCTTC
CDR3aa: CASSPITSGNSQFF
j_gene: TRBJ2-1
v_gene: TRBV27
d_gene: TRBD2
abundance: NA

CDR3nt: TGTGCCAGCAGCCCAGGACAGGGGACGCCGCACACCTTC
CDR3aa: CASSPGQGTPHTF
j_gene: TRBJ1-2
v_gene: TRBV12-3/TRBV12-4
d_gene: TRBD1
abundance: few